Below, 22 T cell receptor beta chains from the same sample are listed, as sequenced in a study of CXCR3-negative and CXCR3-positive naive CD8 T cells (dated by TCRdb to between 2018 and 2020). Sequencing instrument: NextSeq 550. The Human TCR Profiling Kit (MiLaboratory) was used to prepare UMI-labeled 5' RACE TRB cDNA libraries. Each entry corresponds to one CDR3 protein sequence from reads that TCRdb reprocessed, and DNA is not given. The sample has some 5,900 distinct CDR3 sequences on record. About 1.5% of the sample is taken by the ten largest. Overall study outcomes, separate from this receptor: Compared with CXCR3-negative naive cells, CXCR3-positive naive cells had TRB CDR3s with higher hydrophobicity (lower Kidera factor 4), lower energy, and higher strength and volume indices.

Their antigens remain unidentified. The sequenced material came from naive CXCR3+ CD8+ T cells from blood. The cell subset or site label on this specimen signifies: CD45RO-CCR7+CD27+CD95- naive CD8+ T cells expressing CXCR3 (TNR3+). These receptor sequences come from a human donor in good health. Some clones in this sample may be carry-over from other donors' samples.

This clonotype is deemed medium-sized by its frequency. The rearrangement joins TRBV9 to TRBJ2-1. The V gene's germline CDR1 is SGDLS and CDR2 YYNGEE. This CDR3 is 12 amino acids long. The chain's CDR3 is CASSVDYNEQFF. Together with reference TRBV9 and TRBJ2-1, the CDR3 gives the full variable domain: DSGVTQTPKHLITATGQRVTLRCSPRSGDLSVYWYQQSLDQGLQFLIQYYNGEERAKGNILERFSAQQFPDLHSELNLSSLELGDSALYFCASSVDYNEQFFGPGTRLTVL.

V usage is TRBV14 and J usage is TRBJ2-5. The length of the CDR3 is 12 residues. Germline CDR1 reads SGHDN; CDR2 reads FVKESK. The CDR3 here is CASSQVGWAQYF.

By frequency, this clonotype is medium-sized. The chain recombines TRBV12-3 or TRBV12-4 with TRBJ2-1; TCRdb returns TRBD2, unconfirmable since there is no DNA. This CDR3 contains 14 residues. CDR3 residues: CASRSGGAVNEQFF.

Frequency places this clonotype as medium-sized. CDR3: CASSLTGTGGFSEAFF. V and J are TRBV7-9 and TRBJ1-1; TCRdb's assignment of TRBD1 cannot be checked, as there is no DNA. The length of the CDR3 is 16 residues. Per the germline V gene, CDR1 is SEHNR and CDR2 is FQNEAQ (reference sequence).

The gene calls are TRBV7-9 and TRBJ2-5; TCRdb's D gene call, TRBD1, goes unchecked for lack of DNA. The CDR3 is 14 amino acids. The germline CDR1 and CDR2 sequences are SEHNR and FQNEAQ (reference sequence). The CDR3 sequence is CASSSTGTQETQYF. Full variable domain (outside the CDR3, taken from reference TRBV7-9 and TRBJ2-5): DTGVSQNPRHKITKRGQNVTFRCDPISEHNRLYWYRQTLGQGPEFLTYFQNEAQLEKSRLLSDRFSAERPKGSFSTLEIQRTEQGDSAMYLCASSSTGTQETQYFGPGTRLLVL.

The V call is TRBV7-9, the J call TRBJ1-1. Germline values: CDR1 SEHNR, CDR2 FQNEAQ (reference sequence). The CDR3 runs 17 residues. CDR3: CASSLELDGREWAEAFF. Full variable domain (missing parts from reference TRBV7-9 and TRBJ1-1): DTGVSQNPRHKITKRGQNVTFRCDPISEHNRLYWYRQTLGQGPEFLTYFQNEAQLEKSRLLSDRFSAERPKGSFSTLEIQRTEQGDSAMYLCASSLELDGREWAEAFFGQGTRLTVV.

This clonotype is identified as medium-sized from frequency. V and J are TRBV4-3 and TRBJ2-7; TCRdb outputs TRBD1, but without DNA this stays unchecked. The CDR3 has 14 amino acids. CDR1 is LGHNA, CDR2 YSLEER, per germline. CDR3 amino acids: CASSPRGLGYEQYF.

V is TRBV13 and J is TRBJ2-4; TCRdb returns TRBD1, unconfirmable since there is no DNA. The germline V gene has CDR1 PRHDT and CDR2 FYEKMQ (reference sequence). CDR3 size: 15 residues. The CDR3 protein is CASSFMGHGENIQYF.

The gene calls are TRBV29-1 and TRBJ2-7; checking the TCRdb D call of TRBD2 is not possible without DNA. There are 13 residues in the CDR3. CDR1 is SQVTM, CDR2 ANQGSEA, per germline. The CDR3 here is CSVGTSGVYEQYF.

Frequency places this clonotype as medium-sized. V and J are TRBV7-9 and TRBJ1-2. CDR1 is SEHNR, CDR2 FQNEAQ, per germline (reference sequence). This CDR3 spans 14 amino acids. CDR3 sequence: CASSSMTRSYGYTF.

This chain links TRBV27 with TRBJ2-1; TCRdb calls TRBD2, which cannot be checked without DNA. The germline V gene has CDR1 MNHEY and CDR2 SMNVEV (reference sequence). This CDR3 is 15 amino acids long. The CDR3 sequence: CASSLGVSGMGEQFF.

Frequency places this clonotype as medium-sized. V and J are TRBV7-2 and TRBJ2-7; TCRdb's assignment of TRBD2 cannot be checked, as there is no DNA. This CDR3 is built from 19 residues. Germline assignment: CDR1 SGHTA and CDR2 FQGNSA. The CDR3 region is CASSPSSAVGVYIPWEQYF.

The chain combines TRBV13 with TRBJ2-7; the TCRdb D gene call, TRBD1, has no DNA to confirm it. The CDR3 consists of 16 residues. Per germline, CDR1 PRHDT and CDR2 FYEKMQ (reference sequence). The CDR3 reads CASSLGGRSRSLGQYF.

This chain connects TRBV10-3 to TRBJ2-2; TCRdb outputs TRBD1, but without DNA this stays unchecked. Per germline, CDR1 ENHRY and CDR2 SYGVKD. The CDR3 consists of 13 residues. CDR3 amino acids: CAIGAANTGELFF.

The V gene is TRBV7-9, the J gene TRBJ2-5; TCRdb's assignment of TRBD2 cannot be checked, as there is no DNA. The germline V gene has CDR1 SEHNR and CDR2 FQNEAQ (reference sequence). CDR3 length: 15 amino acids. CDR3 sequence: CASSLGVAGGETQYF.

The gene calls are TRBV7-9 and TRBJ2-7; checking the TCRdb D call of TRBD1 is not possible without DNA. This CDR3 contains 16 residues. Germline V gene lookup returns CDR1 SEHNR and CDR2 FQNEAQ (reference sequence). CDR3 loop: CASSPTDRGNSYEQYF.

This clonotype is called medium-sized based on its frequency. The chain employs TRBV4-3 and TRBJ2-7; as DNA is missing, the TRBD1 call by TCRdb cannot be tested. The CDR3 has 13 residues. Germline CDR1 reads LGHNA; CDR2 reads YSLEER. The CDR3 loop is CASSQGPGNEQYF.

J is TRBJ2-7 and V is TRBV19; TCRdb's assignment of TRBD2 cannot be checked, as there is no DNA. Germline V lookup: CDR1 LNHDA, CDR2 SQIVND (reference sequence). The CDR3 spans 15 residues. The CDR3 is CASGPSGLAPYEQYF.

Measured by frequency, this clonotype is medium-sized. The rearrangement links TRBV29-1 to TRBJ2-7; with no DNA, the TCRdb D assignment of TRBD2 cannot be verified. Germline V gene lookup returns CDR1 SQVTM and CDR2 ANQGSEA. This CDR3 has 15 amino acids. The CDR3 spells CSVEGWSGLANEQYF.

The V gene is TRBV7-2, the J gene TRBJ2-1; TCRdb indicates TRBD1, and absent DNA this call remains unverified. The CDR3 covers 12 residues. Germline assignment: CDR1 SGHTA and CDR2 FQGNSA. The CDR3: CASSPGAGEQFF.

This clonotype shows up as medium-sized by frequency. The genes are TRBV29-1 and TRBJ2-2. This CDR3 is built from 13 residues. The germline CDR1 and CDR2 sequences are SQVTM and ANQGSEA. This CDR3 is CSVFIPNTGELFF.

The J gene is TRBJ1-1, the V gene TRBV12-5. The CDR3 is 11 residues long. Per germline, CDR1 LGHNT and CDR2 FRNRAP. The CDR3 region is CASGLPTEAFF.